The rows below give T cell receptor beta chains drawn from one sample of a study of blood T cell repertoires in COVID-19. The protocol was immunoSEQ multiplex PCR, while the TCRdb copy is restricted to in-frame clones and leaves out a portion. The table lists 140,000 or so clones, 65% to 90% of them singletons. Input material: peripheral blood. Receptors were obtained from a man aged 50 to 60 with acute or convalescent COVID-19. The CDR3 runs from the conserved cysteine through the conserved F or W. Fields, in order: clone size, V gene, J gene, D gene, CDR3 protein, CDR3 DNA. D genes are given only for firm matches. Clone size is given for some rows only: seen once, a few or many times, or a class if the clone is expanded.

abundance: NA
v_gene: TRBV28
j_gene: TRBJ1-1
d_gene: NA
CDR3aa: CASSLDPGMNTEAFF
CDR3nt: TGTGCCAGCAGTTTAGACCCAGGAATGAACACTGAAGCTTTCTTT

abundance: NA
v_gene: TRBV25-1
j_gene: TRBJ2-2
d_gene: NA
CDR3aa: CASSGWVEGKLFF
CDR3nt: TGTGCCAGCAGTGGTTGGGTGGAGGGAAAGCTGTTTTTT

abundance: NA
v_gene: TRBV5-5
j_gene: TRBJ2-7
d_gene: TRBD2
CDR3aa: CASSLTSGYEQYF
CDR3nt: TGTGCCAGCAGCTTGACTAGCGGGTACGAGCAGTACTTC

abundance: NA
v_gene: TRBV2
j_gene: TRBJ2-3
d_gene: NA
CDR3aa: CASSDRGGEADTQYF
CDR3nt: TGTGCCAGCAGTGATAGGGGGGGGGAGGCAGATACGCAGTATTTT

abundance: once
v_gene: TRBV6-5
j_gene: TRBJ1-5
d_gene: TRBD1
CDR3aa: CASSSDRGQPQHF
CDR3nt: TGTGCCAGCAGTTCCGACAGGGGCCAGCCCCAGCATTTT

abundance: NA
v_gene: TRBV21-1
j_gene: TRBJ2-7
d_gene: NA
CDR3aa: CASSKVSGLSGYEQYF
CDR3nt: TGTGCCAGCAGCAAAGTATCAGGCCTGAGTGGCTACGAGCAGTACTTC

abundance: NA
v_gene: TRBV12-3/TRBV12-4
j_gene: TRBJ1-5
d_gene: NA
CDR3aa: CASQENSNQPQHF
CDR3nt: TGTGCCAGCCAGGAAAATAGCAATCAGCCCCAGCATTTT

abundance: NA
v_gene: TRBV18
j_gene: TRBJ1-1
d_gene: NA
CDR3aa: CASSPSGMNTEAFF
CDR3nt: TGTGCCAGCTCACCCTCAGGCATGAACACTGAAGCTTTCTTT

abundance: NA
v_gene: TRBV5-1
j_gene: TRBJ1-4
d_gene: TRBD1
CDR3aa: CASSLGGTATEKLFF
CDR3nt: TGCGCCAGCAGCTTGGGAGGGACAGCCACAGAAAAACTGTTTTTT

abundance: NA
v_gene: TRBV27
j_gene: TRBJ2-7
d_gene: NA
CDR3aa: CASSSRDTPYEQYF
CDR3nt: TGTGCCAGCAGTTCCAGGGATACCCCCTACGAGCAGTACTTC

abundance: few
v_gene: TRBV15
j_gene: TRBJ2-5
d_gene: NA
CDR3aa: CATSSDGSAGETQYF
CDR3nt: TGTGCCACCAGCAGTGACGGGAGTGCGGGCGAGACCCAGTACTTC

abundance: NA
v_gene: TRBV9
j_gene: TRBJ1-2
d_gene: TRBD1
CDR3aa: CASSARDRGFYGYTF
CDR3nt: TGTGCCAGCAGCGCCCGGGACAGAGGGTTCTATGGCTACACCTTC

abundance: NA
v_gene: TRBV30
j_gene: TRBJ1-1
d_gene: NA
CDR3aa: CAWSFRRNTEAFF
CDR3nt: TGTGCCTGGAGTTTCCGGAGAAACACTGAAGCTTTCTTT

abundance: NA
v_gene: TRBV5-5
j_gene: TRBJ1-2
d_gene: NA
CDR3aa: CASSLVPSDGYTF
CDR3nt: TGTGCCAGCAGCTTGGTTCCCTCTGATGGCTACACCTTC

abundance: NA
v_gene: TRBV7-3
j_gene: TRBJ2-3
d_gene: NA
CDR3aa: CASTPGLSTDTQYF
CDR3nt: TGTGCCAGCACCCCGGGACTTAGCACAGATACGCAGTATTTT

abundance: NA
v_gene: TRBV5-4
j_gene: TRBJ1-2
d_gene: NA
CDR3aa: CASSFVGGKTNYGYTF
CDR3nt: TGTGCCAGCAGCTTCGTTGGAGGCAAGACTAACTATGGCTACACCTTC

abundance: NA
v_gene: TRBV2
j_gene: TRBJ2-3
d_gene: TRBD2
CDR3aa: CAIRLAGVGTDTQYF
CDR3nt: TGTGCCATCCGGTTAGCGGGAGTAGGCACAGATACGCAGTATTTT

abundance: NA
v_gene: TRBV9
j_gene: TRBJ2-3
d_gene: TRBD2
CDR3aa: CASSVRASGNTDTQYF
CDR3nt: TGTGCCAGCAGCGTCCGGGCTAGCGGGAACACAGATACGCAGTATTTT

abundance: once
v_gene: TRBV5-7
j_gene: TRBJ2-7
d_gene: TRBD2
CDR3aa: CASSFAWLAGSEQYF
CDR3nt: TGTGCCAGCAGCTTTGCGTGGTTAGCGGGATCCGAGCAGTACTTC

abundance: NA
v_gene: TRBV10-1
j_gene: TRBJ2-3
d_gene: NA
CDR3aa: CASSERGGRDTQYF
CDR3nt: TGCGCCAGCAGTGAGAGGGGGGGTCGAGATACGCAGTATTTT

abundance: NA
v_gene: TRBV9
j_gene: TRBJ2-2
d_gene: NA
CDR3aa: CASSVWSGYGELFF
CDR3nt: TGTGCCAGCAGCGTATGGTCAGGGTACGGGGAGCTGTTTTTT

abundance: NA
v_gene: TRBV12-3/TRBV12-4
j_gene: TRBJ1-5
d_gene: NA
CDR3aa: CASSFVGDQPQHF
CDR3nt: TGTGCCAGCAGTTTTGTAGGGGATCAGCCCCAGCATTTT

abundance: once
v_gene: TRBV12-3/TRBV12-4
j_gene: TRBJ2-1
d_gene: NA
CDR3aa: CASSSARYNEQFF
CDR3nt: TGTGCCAGCAGTTCAGCCCGGTACAATGAGCAGTTCTTC

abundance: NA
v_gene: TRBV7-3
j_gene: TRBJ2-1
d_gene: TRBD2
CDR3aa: CASSATSGRLNEQFF
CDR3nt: TGTGCCAGCAGCGCGACTAGCGGGAGGCTCAATGAGCAGTTCTTC

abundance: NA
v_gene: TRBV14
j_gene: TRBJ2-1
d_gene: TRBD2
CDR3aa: CASSPRGGRHNEQFF
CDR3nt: TGTGCCAGCAGCCCACGGGGAGGGAGACACAATGAGCAGTTCTTC

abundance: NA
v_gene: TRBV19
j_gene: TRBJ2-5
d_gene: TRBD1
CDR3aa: CASRNRGGLETQYF
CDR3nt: TGTGCCAGTAGAAACAGGGGCGGTCTGGAGACCCAGTACTTC

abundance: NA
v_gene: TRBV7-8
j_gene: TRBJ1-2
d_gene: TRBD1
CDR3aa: CASSLNLRTGRTGSYGYTF
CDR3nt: TGTGCCAGCAGCTTAAATCTCCGGACAGGGAGGACCGGTTCCTATGGCTACACCTTC

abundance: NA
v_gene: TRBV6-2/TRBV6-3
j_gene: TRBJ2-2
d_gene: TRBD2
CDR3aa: CASSSERGAPNTGELFF
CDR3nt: TGTGCCAGCAGTTCAGAGCGGGGCGCTCCGAACACCGGGGAGCTGTTTTTT

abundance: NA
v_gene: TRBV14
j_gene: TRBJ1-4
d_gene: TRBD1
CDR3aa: CASSPLDGQENEKLFF
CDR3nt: TGTGCCAGCAGCCCCCTCGACGGACAGGAGAATGAAAAACTGTTTTTT

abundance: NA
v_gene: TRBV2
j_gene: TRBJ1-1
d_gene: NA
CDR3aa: CASSPRAGRNTEAFF
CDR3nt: TGTGCCAGCAGTCCCCGGGCAGGGCGGAACACTGAAGCTTTCTTT

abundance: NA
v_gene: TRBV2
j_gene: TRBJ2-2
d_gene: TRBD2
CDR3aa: CASSLAGGHHGELFF
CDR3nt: TGTGCCAGCAGTCTAGCGGGGGGGCATCACGGGGAGCTGTTTTTT

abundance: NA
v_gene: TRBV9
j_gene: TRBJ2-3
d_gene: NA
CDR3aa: CASSVQGSTDTQYF
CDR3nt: TGTGCCAGCAGCGTCCAGGGGAGCACAGATACGCAGTATTTT

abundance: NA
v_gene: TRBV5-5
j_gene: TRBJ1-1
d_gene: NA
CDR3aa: CASSLAPGIGEAFF
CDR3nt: TGTGCCAGCAGCTTGGCCCCGGGGATCGGTGAAGCTTTCTTT

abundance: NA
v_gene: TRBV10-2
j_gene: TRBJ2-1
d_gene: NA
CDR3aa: CASRPLASSYNEQFF
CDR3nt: TGCGCCAGCAGACCTCTGGCTAGCTCCTACAATGAGCAGTTCTTC

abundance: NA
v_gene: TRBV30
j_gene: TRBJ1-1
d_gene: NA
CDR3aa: CAWSVLRVYSTEAFF
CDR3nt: TGTGCCTGGAGTGTACTTCGTGTATACAGCACTGAAGCTTTCTTT

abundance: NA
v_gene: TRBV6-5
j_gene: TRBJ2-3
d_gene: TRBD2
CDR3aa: CASSYSGRGVDTQYF
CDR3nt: TGTGCCAGCAGTTATAGCGGGAGGGGGGTAGATACGCAGTATTTT

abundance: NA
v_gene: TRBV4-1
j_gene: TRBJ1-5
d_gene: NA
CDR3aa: CASSQDYRVNSNQPQHF
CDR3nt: TGCGCCAGCAGCCAAGATTACAGGGTCAATAGCAATCAGCCCCAGCATTTT

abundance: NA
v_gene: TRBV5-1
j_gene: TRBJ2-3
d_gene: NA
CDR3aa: CASSLTGSTDTQYF
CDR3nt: TGCGCCAGCAGCCTGACAGGTTCCACAGATACGCAGTATTTT

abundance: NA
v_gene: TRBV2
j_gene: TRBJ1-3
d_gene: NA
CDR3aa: CASSVTTGISGNTIYF
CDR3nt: TGTGCCAGCAGCGTGACCACAGGGATTTCTGGAAACACCATATATTTT

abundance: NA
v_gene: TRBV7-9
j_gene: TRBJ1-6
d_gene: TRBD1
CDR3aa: CASSARGDRGFNSPLHF
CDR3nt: TGTGCCAGCAGCGCGCGCGGGGACAGGGGTTTTAATTCACCCCTCCACTTT

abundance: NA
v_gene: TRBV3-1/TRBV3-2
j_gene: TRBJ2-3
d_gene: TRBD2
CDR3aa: CASSRYVAGGLSDTQYF
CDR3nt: TGTGCCAGCAGCCGCTACGTGGCGGGGGGTTTGTCAGATACGCAGTATTTT

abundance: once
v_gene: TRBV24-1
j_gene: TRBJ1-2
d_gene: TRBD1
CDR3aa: CATSDRGQAPFYGYTF
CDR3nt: TGTGCCACCAGTGACCGCGGACAGGCACCTTTCTATGGCTACACCTTC

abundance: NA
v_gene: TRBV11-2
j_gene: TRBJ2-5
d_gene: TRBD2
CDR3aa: CASRYGTASGTQYF
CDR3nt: TGTGCCAGCAGGTACGGGACGGCTAGCGGGACCCAGTACTTC

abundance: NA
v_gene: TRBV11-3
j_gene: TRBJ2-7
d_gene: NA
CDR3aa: CASSLERTYEQYF
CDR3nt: TGTGCCAGCAGCTTGGAGAGAACCTACGAGCAGTACTTC

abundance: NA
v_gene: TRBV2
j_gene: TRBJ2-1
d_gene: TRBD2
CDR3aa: CASSRAGGWNEQFF
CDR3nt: TGTGCCAGCTCCAGGGCGGGAGGCTGGAATGAGCAGTTCTTC

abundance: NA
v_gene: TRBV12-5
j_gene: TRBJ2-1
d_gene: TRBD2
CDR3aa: CASGSGTSSNEQFF
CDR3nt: TGTGCTAGTGGATCCGGGACTAGCTCCAATGAGCAGTTCTTC

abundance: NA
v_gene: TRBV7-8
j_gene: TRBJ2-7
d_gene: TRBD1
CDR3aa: CASSLARGQASAYEQYF
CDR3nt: TGTGCCAGCAGCTTAGCGCGGGGACAGGCGTCAGCCTACGAGCAGTACTTC

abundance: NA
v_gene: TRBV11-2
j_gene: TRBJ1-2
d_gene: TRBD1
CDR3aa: CASSLDPAQGAFSGYTF
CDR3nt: TGTGCCAGCAGCTTAGATCCAGCACAGGGGGCCTTTAGTGGCTACACCTTC

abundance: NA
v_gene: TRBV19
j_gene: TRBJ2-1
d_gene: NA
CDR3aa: CASSIPRAGVKNEQFF
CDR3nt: TGTGCCAGTAGTATTCCCAGGGCAGGGGTCAAGAATGAGCAGTTCTTC

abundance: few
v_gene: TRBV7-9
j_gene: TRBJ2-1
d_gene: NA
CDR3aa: CASSSGRLGNEQFF
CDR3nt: TGTGCCAGCAGCTCCGGGAGACTGGGCAATGAGCAGTTCTTC

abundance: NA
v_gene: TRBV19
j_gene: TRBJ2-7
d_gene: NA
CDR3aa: CASSIPNRGNTYEQYF
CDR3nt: TGTGCCAGTAGTATTCCCAACCGGGGTAATACCTACGAGCAGTACTTC

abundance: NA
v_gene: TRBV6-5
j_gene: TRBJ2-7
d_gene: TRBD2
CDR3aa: CASRSGTTIYEQYF
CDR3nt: TGTGCCAGCAGATCCGGGACTACAATCTACGAGCAGTACTTC

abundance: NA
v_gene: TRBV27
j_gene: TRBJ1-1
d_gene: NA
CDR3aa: CASSYQPGLLVDTEAFF
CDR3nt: TGTGCCAGCAGTTACCAGCCGGGACTGCTCGTGGACACTGAAGCTTTCTTT

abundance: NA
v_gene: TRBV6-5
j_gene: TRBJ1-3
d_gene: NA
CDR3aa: CASITAGYSGNTIYF
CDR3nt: TGTGCCAGCATAACCGCAGGGTACTCTGGAAACACCATATATTTT

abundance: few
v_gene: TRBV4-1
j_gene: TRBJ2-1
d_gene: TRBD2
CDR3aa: CASSQEPGLAGVIYNEQFF
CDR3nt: TGCGCCAGCAGCCAAGAGCCGGGACTAGCGGGTGTCATCTACAATGAGCAGTTCTTC

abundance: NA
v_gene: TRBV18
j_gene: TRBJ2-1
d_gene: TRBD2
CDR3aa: CASSQRTSGRSSNEQFF
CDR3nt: TGTGCCAGCTCACAACGGACTAGCGGGAGGTCAAGCAATGAGCAGTTCTTC

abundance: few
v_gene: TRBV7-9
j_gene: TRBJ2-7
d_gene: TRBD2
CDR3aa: CASRLSGAHPSYEQYF
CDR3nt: TGTGCCAGCAGACTGAGCGGGGCCCATCCCTCCTACGAGCAGTACTTC

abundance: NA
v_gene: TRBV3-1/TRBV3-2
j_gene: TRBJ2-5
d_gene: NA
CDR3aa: CASSQDATSWQTQYF
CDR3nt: TGTGCCAGCAGCCAAGATGCAACTAGCTGGCAGACCCAGTACTTC